These 14 T cell receptor beta chains share one sample of origin, sequenced in a study of OX40 agonist ivuxolimab in advanced cancers. Using immunoSEQ multiplex PCR, the repertoire was profiled, and TCRdb retains in-frame clones only, with some absent. The data show some 16,000 clones, around 75% seen once. This material consisted of CD4+ or CD8+ T cells sorted from blood, taken in a trial of the OX40 agonist ivuxolimab. The origin of the receptors is an adult with an advanced solid tumor such as melanoma, head and neck, liver or kidney cancer.

The V gene is TRBV5-1, the J gene TRBJ2-1; 14 bases agree with TRBD2. Germline values: CDR1 SGHRS, CDR2 YFSETQ. The CDR3 runs to 15 residues. The V segment lost 0 bases and the J segment 11 bases; nucleotides outside the gene matches: 4. The CDR3 DNA sequence: TGCGCCAGCAGCTTGGGACTAGCGGGAGGGACGCAGCAGTTCTTC. Its protein product is CASSLGLAGGTQQFF.

This chain connects TRBV6-1 to TRBJ1-2, with 10 positions matching TRBD1. The CDR3 is 16 residues long. CDR1 and CDR2 (germline): MNHNS, SASEGT. With V trimmed by 1 base and J by 5 bases, 7 bases remained unmatched. DNA of the CDR3: TGTGCCAGCAGTGAAGATCTAGGGACAGGGGCTTATGGCTACACCTTC. Protein product: CASSEDLGTGAYGYTF.

This clone is deemed medium-sized. This rearrangement joins TRBV5-5 to TRBJ1-4; D gene unclear. V dropped 3 bases and J dropped 5 bases, with 5 bases sitting between them. Germline CDR1 and CDR2: SGHKS and YYEKEE (reference sequence). The CDR3 length is 12 residues. The CDR3 loop reads CASSYQNEKLFF. In DNA, the CDR3 is TGTGCCAGCAGCTACCAAAATGAAAAACTGTTTTTT.

This clone was seen a single time. J is TRBJ1-1 and V is TRBV4-1; unclear D gene. Germline V gene lookup returns CDR1 MGHRA and CDR2 YSYEKL. Trimming took off 3 bases at V and 4 bases at J, with 12 bases between the two ends. This CDR3 is 14 amino acids long. CDR3 sequence: CASSHPTPRTEAFF. CDR3 DNA sequence: TGCGCCAGCAGCCACCCCACCCCACGCACTGAAGCTTTCTTT.

In this sample, this clone turned up once. The V call is TRBV9, the J call TRBJ2-7, with a tentative D call TRBD2 (5 bases). Germline CDR1 and CDR2: SGDLS and YYNGEE. CDR3 size: 13 residues. Trimming pared 3 bases from V and 0 bases from J, leaving 7 bases between. In nucleotides, the CDR3 is TGTGCCAGCAGCGAGGGAGACTCCTACGAGCAGTACTTC. It encodes CASSEGDSYEQYF.

V and J are TRBV6-1 and TRBJ1-2; 8 nucleotides match TRBD1. CDR1 MNHNS and CDR2 SASEGT come from the germline V gene. V dropped 3 bases and J dropped 8; count of bases not matched to a gene: 11. CDR3 length: 15 amino acids. CDR3 bases: TGTGCCAGCAGTGAGGCCCTGACAGGGGCGGGAGGCTACACCTTC. Encoded protein: CASSEALTGAGGYTF.

The chain uses TRBV11-1 and TRBJ2-7, with D possibly called TRBD1 or TRBD2 (5 bases each). CDR1 SGHAT and CDR2 FQDESV come from the germline V gene (reference sequence). V gave up 6 bases and J gave up 5 bases, with 14 bases separating them. The CDR3 has 13 amino acids. CDR3 bases: TGTGCCAGCAGTGTAACCAGGGACCACGAGCAGTACTTC. Translation gives CASSVTRDHEQYF.

V and J are TRBV4-1 and TRBJ2-5; D remains unclear. The CDR3 length is 11 residues. Per germline, CDR1 MGHRA and CDR2 YSYEKL. The V end was cut by 0 bases, the J end by 4 bases, with 0 bases between. CDR3 residues: CASSQEETQYF. The CDR3, as DNA: TGCGCCAGCAGCCAAGAAGAGACCCAGTACTTC.

This clone has a handful of counts. V usage is TRBV9 and J usage is TRBJ2-7, with a tentative D call TRBD2 (7 bases). Germline V gene sequence: CDR1 SGDLS, CDR2 YYNGEE. The CDR3 covers 15 residues. V lost 4 bases, J lost 3 bases, and 17 bases lay in between. CDR3: CASSPSWEGGYEQYF. CDR3 DNA sequence: TGTGCCAGCAGCCCCTCTTGGGAGGGGGGCTACGAGCAGTACTTC.

This chain connects TRBV7-2 to TRBJ2-1, with 12 bases lining up with TRBD2. CDR1 SGHTA and CDR2 FQGNSA come from the germline V gene. J gave up 3 bases and V 2 bases, and 8 bases lay outside the gene matches. This CDR3 contains 18 residues. The CDR3 sequence is CASSLLPLAGGRYNEQFF. For the CDR3, the DNA is TGTGCCAGCAGCTTATTACCACTAGCGGGAGGCCGCTACAATGAGCAGTTCTTC.

This clone was picked up a small number of times. The genes are TRBV6-5 and TRBJ1-1; 7 bases line up with TRBD1. CDR3 size: 16 residues. Germline lookup yields CDR1 MNHEY and CDR2 SVGAGI. Germline trimming cut 2 bases from V and 0 bases from J; bases unmatched to any gene: 6. The CDR3 protein is CASSYLGTAMNTEAFF. Here the CDR3 DNA reads TGTGCCAGCAGTTACCTCGGGACAGCTATGAACACTGAAGCTTTCTTT.

The rearrangement links TRBV6-5 to TRBJ2-3, with D hard to call. CDR1 and CDR2 from the germline V gene are MNHEY and SVGAGI. The V and J ends lost 0 bases and 5 bases respectively, with 12 bases between them. This CDR3 region has 15 residues. CDR3 sequence: CASSYSKGQVDTQYF. The CDR3 DNA sequence: TGTGCCAGCAGTTACTCAAAGGGTCAGGTAGATACGCAGTATTTT.

J is TRBJ2-5 and V is TRBV19; D is possibly TRBD1 (6 bases). The CDR3 consists of 15 residues. Trimming pared 6 bases from V and 0 bases from J, leaving 14 bases between. Germline CDR1 LNHDA, CDR2 SQIVND (reference sequence). The CDR3: CASREGQTYQETQYF. CDR3 nucleotides: TGTGCCAGTAGGGAAGGACAGACGTACCAAGAGACCCAGTACTTC.

The V call is TRBV4-1, the J call TRBJ1-2; 9 bases match TRBD1. Looked up from germline, CDR1 is MGHRA and CDR2 is YSYEKL. The CDR3 has 15 residues. The junction had 8 bases not matched to a gene; V was cut back by 2 bases and J by 7 bases. As DNA, the CDR3 is TGCGCCAGCAGCCAACCTACGGGACAGGGTGGTGGCTACACCTTC. This gives the protein CASSQPTGQGGGYTF.